This TCR beta chain is from a study of human T cells and chemical hapten exposure. Study results and caveats: Each of the donors had alopecia, so their immune responses may not resemble those of healthy people.

Time point reported: pre-sensitization, week 0. Regarding treatment: therapeutic diphenylcyclopropenone sensitization with weekly scalp DPC. Total RNA came from unfractionated whole blood. Patients had alopecia, were aged 18 to 70, and were not pregnant. As the library was built, unique molecular identifiers were attached to individual cDNA molecules. TCRdb fed the RACE reads into MiXCR, producing one record per CDR3 protein. The sample holds almost 35,000 distinct CDR3 sequences; under 13% are singletons and the top ten take 25% to 35%. Many counts were recorded for this clonotype. As yet, its antigen is unknown. The ends were cut back, 5 bases at V and 2 bases at J, with 12 bases in the middle. Per germline, CDR1 SGHAT and CDR2 FQNNGV. The CDR3 contains 14 residues.

Sequenced here: whole blood, sampled in connection with sensitization to the hapten diphenylcyclopropenone (DPC). The sequence came from a man aged 50-59 years with alopecia areata. Some clones in this sample may be carry-over from other donors' samples. The V gene is TRBV11-2, the J gene TRBJ2-5; tentative D call: TRBD2 (6 bases). CDR3 amino acids: CASSTPGLQETQYF. The CDR3 nucleotides read TGTGCCAGCAGCACCCCGGGACTTCAAGAGACCCAGTACTTC.